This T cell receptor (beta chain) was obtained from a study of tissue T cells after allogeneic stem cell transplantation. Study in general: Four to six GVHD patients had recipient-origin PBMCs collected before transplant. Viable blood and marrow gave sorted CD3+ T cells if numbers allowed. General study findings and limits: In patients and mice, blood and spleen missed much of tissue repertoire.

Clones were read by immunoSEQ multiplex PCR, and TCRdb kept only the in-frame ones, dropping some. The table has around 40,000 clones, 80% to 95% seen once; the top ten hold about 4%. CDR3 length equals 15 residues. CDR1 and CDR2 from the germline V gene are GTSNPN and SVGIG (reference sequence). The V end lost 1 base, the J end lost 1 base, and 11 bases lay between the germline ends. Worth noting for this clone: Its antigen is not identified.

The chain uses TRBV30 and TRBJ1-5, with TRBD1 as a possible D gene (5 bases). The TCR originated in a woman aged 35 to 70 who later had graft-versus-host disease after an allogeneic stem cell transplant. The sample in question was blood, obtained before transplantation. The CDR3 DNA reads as TGTGCCTGGAGTGGGGGGACGGGAAGCAATCAGCCCCAGCATTTT. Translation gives CAWSGGTGSNQPQHF.